The 2 T cell receptor beta chains in this list originate from one sample, sequenced in a study of T cell responses to AZD1222 COVID-19 vaccine. TCRdb's table, derived via immunoSEQ multiplex PCR, lists solely in-frame clones and lacks some. In the table there are about 86,000 clones, 88% of which are singletons. The sample here was peripheral blood, taken on day 0 of AZD1222 vaccination. Receptor source: an adult in good health.

This sequence joins TRBV5-1 and TRBJ1-1; D is ambiguous. Germline CDR1 and CDR2: SGHRS and YFSETQ. Trimming shortened V by 0 bases and J by 1 base, and 10 bases separated the two germline ends. CDR3 length equals 15 residues. The DNA of the CDR3 is TGCGCCAGCAGCTTGGGCGTCACCTCGAACACTGAAGCTTTCTTT. Its protein is CASSLGVTSNTEAFF.

This chain uses TRBV15 with TRBJ1-4, with 10 nucleotides matching TRBD1. This CDR3 contains 15 residues. Per the germline V gene, CDR1 is LNHNV and CDR2 is YYDKDF (reference sequence). V lost 3 bases, J lost 7 bases, and 5 bases stayed unmatched. CDR3: CATSRPGTGVEKLFF. The DNA of the CDR3 is TGTGCCACCAGCAGGCCCGGGACAGGGGTTGAAAAACTGTTTTTT.